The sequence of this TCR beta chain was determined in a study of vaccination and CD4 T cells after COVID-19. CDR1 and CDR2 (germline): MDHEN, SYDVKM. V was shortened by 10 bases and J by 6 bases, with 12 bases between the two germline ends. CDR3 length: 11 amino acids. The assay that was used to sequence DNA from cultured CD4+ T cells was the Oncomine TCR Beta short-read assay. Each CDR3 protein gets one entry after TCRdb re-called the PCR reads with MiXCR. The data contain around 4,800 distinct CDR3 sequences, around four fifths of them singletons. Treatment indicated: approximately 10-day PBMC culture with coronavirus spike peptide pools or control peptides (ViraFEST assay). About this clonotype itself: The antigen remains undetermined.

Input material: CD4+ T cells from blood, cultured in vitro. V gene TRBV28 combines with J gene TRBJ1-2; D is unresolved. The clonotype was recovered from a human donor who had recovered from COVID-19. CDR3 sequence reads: CATEPYDGYTF. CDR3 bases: TGTGCCACCGAGCCATACGATGGCTACACCTTC.